Below are 8 T cell receptor beta chains sequenced from a single sample in a study of cytotoxic CD8 clonotypes in ibrutinib-treated CLL. This table comes from immunoSEQ multiplex PCR, and its TCRdb copy is limited to in-frame clones, with some not included. The sample holds fewer than 100,000 clones, around 83% seen once. Here the sequenced sample was PBMCs, taken before ibrutinib treatment. The receptors were sampled from a human donor with chronic lymphocytic leukemia.

This clone was detected once. The CDR3 DNA is TGTGCCAGCAGCCAAGAGGGTTGGCAGGCAAGGACACTAGCCAAAAACATTCAGTACTTC. Residues: CASSQEGWQARTLAKNIQYF. This sequence joins TRBV4-2 and TRBJ2-4; the D gene is possibly TRBD1 (5 bases). Germline assignment: CDR1 LGHNA and CDR2 YNFKEQ. The CDR3 loop spans 20 amino acids. Trimming cost V 0 bases and J 0 bases, with 21 bases left between them.

This clone appeared a few times. The CDR3 reads CASSTSRLAGVHSYEQYF. CDR3 in DNA: TGTGCCAGCAGCACGTCTCGACTAGCGGGAGTCCACTCCTACGAGCAGTACTTC. V and J are TRBV27 and TRBJ2-7; 12 nucleotides line up with TRBD2. V was clipped by 6 bases and J by 0 bases; unmatched bases: 12. This CDR3 spans 18 amino acids. Germline assignment: CDR1 MNHEY and CDR2 SMNVEV (reference sequence).

V usage is TRBV5-1 and J usage is TRBJ1-2; the D is unclear. CDR1 is SGHRS and CDR2 is YFSETQ in the germline V gene. The CDR3 spans 12 residues. The ends were cut back, 0 bases at V and 6 bases at J, with 6 bases in the middle. The DNA for the CDR3 is TGCGCCAGCAGCTTGGCTGGCAATGGCTACACCTTC. Protein sequence: CASSLAGNGYTF.

The V call is TRBV7-9, the J call TRBJ2-1, with 10 bases aligning to TRBD2. The CDR3 is 16 residues long. Trimming cost V 0 bases and J 9 bases; bases outside gene matches: 8. Germline CDR1 SEHNR, CDR2 FQNEAQ (reference sequence). The CDR3 region is CASSLAWTSGIGEQFF. DNA for the CDR3: TGTGCCAGCAGCTTAGCTTGGACTAGCGGTATCGGTGAGCAGTTCTTC.

The chain is built from TRBV21-1 and TRBJ1-5; the table's D gene call, TRBD1, was not cross checked with the DNA. TRBV21-1 is a known pseudogene. The CDR3 is 15 amino acids. CDR3 loop: CASSKVRGINQPQHF. In DNA, the CDR3 is TGTGCCAGCAGTAAAGTCAGGGGGATCAATCAGCCCCAGCATTTT.

The V and J genes are TRBV25-1 and TRBJ1-1; D perhaps matches TRBD1 (6 bases). Germline CDR1 reads MGHDK; CDR2 reads SYGVNS. V gave up 6 bases and J gave up 0 bases, with 20 bases separating them. This CDR3 has 17 amino acids. The CDR3 nucleotides read TGTGCCAGCAGCGACGTCGGAAGAGGGACACTGAACACTGAAGCTTTCTTT. As protein: CASSDVGRGTLNTEAFF.

The chain has TRBV10-3 and TRBJ1-1; the match to TRBD1 covers 7 bases. The V segment lost 3 bases and the J segment 1 base; nucleotides outside the gene matches: 5. CDR3 size: 15 residues. The germline CDR1 and CDR2 sequences are ENHRY and SYGVKD. CDR3 region: CAISDGGGQNTEAFF. The CDR3 DNA sequence: TGTGCCATCAGTGATGGAGGGGGCCAGAACACTGAAGCTTTCTTT.

The V call is TRBV30, the J call TRBJ2-7; possible D gene TRBD2, 5 bases. V lost 0 bases and J lost 5, with 17 bases in between. CDR1 is GTSNPN and CDR2 is SVGIG in the germline V gene (reference sequence). The CDR3 length is 15 residues. The CDR3 bases are TGTGCCTGGAGTGTCGGGATCCAGAAGACCGACGAGCAGTACTTC. Protein: CAWSVGIQKTDEQYF.